The subject of this entry is one T cell receptor beta chain. Here immunoSEQ multiplex PCR was the method, and the copy in TCRdb shows in-frame clones only, minus some. The sample lists millions of clones, roughly 95% occurring once. This entry comes from a study of shared clonotypes between healthy human individuals. CDR1 is MNHEY and CDR2 is SVGAGI in the germline V gene. This CDR3 is built from 16 residues. V shed 4 bases and J 5 bases; nucleotides not matched to a gene: 11. This chain joins TRBV6-5 and TRBJ2-5; 9 nucleotides align to TRBD2. What was sequenced was naive CD4+ T cells sorted from blood. Specified subset: CD45RA+ positively selected. The TCR comes from a man younger than 35 in good health. The CDR3 reads CASSSVLSGRLETQYF. The CDR3, as DNA: TGTGCCAGCAGTTCGGTCCTTAGCGGGAGACTTGAGACCCAGTACTTC.